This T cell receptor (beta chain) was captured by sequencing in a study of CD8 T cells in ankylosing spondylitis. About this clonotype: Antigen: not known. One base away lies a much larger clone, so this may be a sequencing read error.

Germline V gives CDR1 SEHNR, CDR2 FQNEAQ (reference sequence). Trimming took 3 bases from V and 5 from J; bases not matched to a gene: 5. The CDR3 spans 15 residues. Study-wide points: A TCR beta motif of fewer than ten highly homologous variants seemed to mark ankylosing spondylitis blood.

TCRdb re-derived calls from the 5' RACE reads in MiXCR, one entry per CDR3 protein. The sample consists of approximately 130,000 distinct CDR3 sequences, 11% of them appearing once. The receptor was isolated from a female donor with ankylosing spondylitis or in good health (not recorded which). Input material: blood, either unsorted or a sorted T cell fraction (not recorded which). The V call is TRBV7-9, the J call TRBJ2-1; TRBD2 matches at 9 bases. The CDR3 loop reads CASSFFASGNNEQFF. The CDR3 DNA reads TGTGCCAGCAGCTTTTTTGCTAGCGGGAACAATGAGCAGTTCTTC.